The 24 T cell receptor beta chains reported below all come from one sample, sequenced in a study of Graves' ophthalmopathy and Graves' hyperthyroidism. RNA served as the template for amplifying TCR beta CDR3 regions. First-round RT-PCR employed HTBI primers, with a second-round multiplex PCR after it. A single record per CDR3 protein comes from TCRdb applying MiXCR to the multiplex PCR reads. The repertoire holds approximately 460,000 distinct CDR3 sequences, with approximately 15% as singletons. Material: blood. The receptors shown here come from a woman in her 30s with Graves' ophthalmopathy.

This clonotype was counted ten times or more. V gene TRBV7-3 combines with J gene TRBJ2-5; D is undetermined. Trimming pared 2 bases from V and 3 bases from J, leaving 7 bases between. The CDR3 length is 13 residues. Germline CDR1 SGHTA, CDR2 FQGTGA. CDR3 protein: CASSLLRKETQYF. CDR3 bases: TGTGCCAGCAGCTTACTTAGAAAAGAGACCCAGTACTTC.

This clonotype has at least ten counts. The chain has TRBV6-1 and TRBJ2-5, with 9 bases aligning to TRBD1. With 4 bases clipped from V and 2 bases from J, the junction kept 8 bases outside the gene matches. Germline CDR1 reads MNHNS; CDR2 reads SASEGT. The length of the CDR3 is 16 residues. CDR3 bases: TGTGCCAGCAGTGGGGACAGGGTTTCTTTACAAGAGACCCAGTACTTC. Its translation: CASSGDRVSLQETQYF.

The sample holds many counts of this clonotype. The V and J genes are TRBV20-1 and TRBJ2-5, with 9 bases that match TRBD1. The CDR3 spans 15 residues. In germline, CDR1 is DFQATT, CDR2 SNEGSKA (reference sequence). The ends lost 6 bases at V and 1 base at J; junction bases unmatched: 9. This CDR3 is CSASPTDRGQETQYF. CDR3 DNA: TGCAGTGCCAGCCCGACGGACAGGGGCCAAGAGACCCAGTACTTC.

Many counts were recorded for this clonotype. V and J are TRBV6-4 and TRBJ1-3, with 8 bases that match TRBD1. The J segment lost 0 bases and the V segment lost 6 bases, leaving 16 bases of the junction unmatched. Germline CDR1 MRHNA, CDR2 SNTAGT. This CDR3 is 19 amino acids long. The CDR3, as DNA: TGTGCCAGCAGCCCAACTCATACAACAGGGGGTAACTCTGGAAACACCATATATTTT. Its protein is CASSPTHTTGGNSGNTIYF.

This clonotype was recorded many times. The CDR3 DNA sequence: TGTGCCAGCTCAAGGAAAACCACAGGGGGCTACGAGCAGTACTTC. Translation: CASSRKTTGGYEQYF. The chain links TRBV27 to TRBJ2-7; 8 bases match TRBD1. Per the germline V gene, CDR1 is MNHEY and CDR2 is SMNVEV (reference sequence). Trimming took 8 bases from V and 3 from J; bases not matched to a gene: 12. The CDR3 spans 15 residues.

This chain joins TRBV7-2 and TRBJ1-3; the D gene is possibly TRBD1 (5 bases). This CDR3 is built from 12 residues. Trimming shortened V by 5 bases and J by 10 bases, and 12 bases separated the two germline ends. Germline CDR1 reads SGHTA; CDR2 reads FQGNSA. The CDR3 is CASSPNGGTIYF. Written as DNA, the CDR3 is TGTGCCAGCAGCCCTAATGGGGGGACCATATATTTT.

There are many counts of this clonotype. The CDR3, as DNA: TGTGCCAGTAGTCGGCCCGGGGGCTACGAGCAGTACTTC. Encoded protein: CASSRPGGYEQYF. V is TRBV19 and J is TRBJ2-7; weak D call: TRBD2 (6 bases). Between the trimmed V and J ends, which lost 5 bases and 3 bases, there was a span of 11 bases. The CDR3 runs to 13 residues. The germline V gene has CDR1 LNHDA and CDR2 SQIVND (reference sequence).

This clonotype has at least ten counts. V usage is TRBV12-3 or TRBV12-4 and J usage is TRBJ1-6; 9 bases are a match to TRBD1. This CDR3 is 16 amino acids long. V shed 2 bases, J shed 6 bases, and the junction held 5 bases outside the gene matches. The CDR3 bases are TGTGCCAGCAGTTTAACAGGGGGCCTTCCTAATTCACCCCTCCACTTT. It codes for CASSLTGGLPNSPLHF.

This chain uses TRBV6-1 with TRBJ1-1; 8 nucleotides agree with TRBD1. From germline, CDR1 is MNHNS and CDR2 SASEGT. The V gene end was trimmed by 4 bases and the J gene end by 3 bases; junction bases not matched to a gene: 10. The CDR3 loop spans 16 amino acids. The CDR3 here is CASSAATRGLYTEAFF. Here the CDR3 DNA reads TGTGCCAGCAGTGCCGCAACCAGGGGGCTCTACACTGAAGCTTTCTTT.

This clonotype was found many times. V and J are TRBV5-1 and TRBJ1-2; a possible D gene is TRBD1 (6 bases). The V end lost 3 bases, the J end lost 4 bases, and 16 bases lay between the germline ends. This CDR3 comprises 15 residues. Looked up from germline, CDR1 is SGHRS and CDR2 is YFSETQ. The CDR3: CASSSGQPAVYGYTF. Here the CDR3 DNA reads TGCGCCAGCAGCTCAGGACAGCCCGCCGTCTATGGCTACACCTTC. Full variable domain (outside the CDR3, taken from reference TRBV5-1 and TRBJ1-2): KAGVTQTPRYLIKTRGQQVTLSCSPISGHRSVSWYQQTPGQGLQFLFEYFSETQRNKGNFPGRFSGRQFSNSRSEMNVSTLELGDSALYLCASSSGQPAVYGYTFGSGTRLTVV.

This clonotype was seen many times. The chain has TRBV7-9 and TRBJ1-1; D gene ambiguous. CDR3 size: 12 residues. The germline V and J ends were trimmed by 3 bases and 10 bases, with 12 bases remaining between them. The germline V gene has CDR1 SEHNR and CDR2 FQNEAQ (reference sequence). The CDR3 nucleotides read TGTGCCAGCAGCTTGACATGGGTGGGAGCTTTCTTT. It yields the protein CASSLTWVGAFF. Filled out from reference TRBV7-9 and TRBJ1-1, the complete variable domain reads DTGVSQNPRHKITKRGQNVTFRCDPISEHNRLYWYRQTLGQGPEFLTYFQNEAQLEKSRLLSDRFSAERPKGSFSTLEIQRTEQGDSAMYLCASSLTWVGAFFGQGTRLTVV.

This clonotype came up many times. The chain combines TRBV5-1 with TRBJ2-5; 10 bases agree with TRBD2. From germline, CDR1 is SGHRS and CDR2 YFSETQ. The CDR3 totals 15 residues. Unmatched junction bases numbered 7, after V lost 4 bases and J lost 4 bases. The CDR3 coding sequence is TGCGCCAGCAGCCAATCAGCGGGAGGGCGAGAGACCCAGTACTTC. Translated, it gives CASSQSAGGRETQYF.

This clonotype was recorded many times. CDR3 DNA: TGTGCCACCCAGCGGGGGTCAACGTACGAGCAGTACTTC. As protein: CATQRGSTYEQYF. V usage is TRBV6-2 or TRBV6-3 and J usage is TRBJ2-7, with 8 bases fitting TRBD2. The CDR3 spans 13 residues. Germline V lookup: CDR1 MNHEY, CDR2 SVGEGT. J was trimmed by 4 bases and V by 10 bases; bases with no gene match: 9.

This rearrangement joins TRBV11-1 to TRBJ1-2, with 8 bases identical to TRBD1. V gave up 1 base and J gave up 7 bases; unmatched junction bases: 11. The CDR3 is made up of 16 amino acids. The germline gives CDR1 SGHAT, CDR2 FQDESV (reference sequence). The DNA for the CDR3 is TGTGCCAGCAGCTTAGGCGCGGGGACAGGTCTTTCTGGCTACACCTTC. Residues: CASSLGAGTGLSGYTF.

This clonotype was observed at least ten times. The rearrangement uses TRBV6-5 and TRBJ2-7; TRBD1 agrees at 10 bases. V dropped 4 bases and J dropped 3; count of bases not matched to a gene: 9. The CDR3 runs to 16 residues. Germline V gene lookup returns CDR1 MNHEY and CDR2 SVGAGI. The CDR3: CASSSPNRDRGYEQYF. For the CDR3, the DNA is TGTGCCAGCAGTTCCCCCAACCGGGACAGGGGCTACGAGCAGTACTTC.

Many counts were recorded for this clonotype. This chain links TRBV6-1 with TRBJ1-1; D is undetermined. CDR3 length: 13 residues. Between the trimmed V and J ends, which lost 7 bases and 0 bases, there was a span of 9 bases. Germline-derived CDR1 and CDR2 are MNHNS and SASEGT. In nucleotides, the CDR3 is TGTGCCAGCACCCAGACCCTGAACACTGAAGCTTTCTTT. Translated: CASTQTLNTEAFF.

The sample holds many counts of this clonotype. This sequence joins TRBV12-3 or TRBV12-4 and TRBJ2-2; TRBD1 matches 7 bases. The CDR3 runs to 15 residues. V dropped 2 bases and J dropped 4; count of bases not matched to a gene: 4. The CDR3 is CASSLTAGGTGELFF. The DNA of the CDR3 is TGTGCCAGCAGTTTAACGGCAGGGGGCACCGGGGAGCTGTTTTTT.

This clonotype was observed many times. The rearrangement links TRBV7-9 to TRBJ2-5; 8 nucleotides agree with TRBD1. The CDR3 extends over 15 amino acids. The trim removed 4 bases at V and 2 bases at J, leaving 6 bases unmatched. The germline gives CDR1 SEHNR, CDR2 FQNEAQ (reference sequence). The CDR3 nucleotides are TGTGCCAGCAGCTATCAGGGGGCGAGACAAGAGACCCAGTACTTC. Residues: CASSYQGARQETQYF.

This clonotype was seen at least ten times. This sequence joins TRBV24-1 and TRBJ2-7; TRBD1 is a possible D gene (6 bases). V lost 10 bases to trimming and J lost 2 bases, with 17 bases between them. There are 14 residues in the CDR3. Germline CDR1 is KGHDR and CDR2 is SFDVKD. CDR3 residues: CATQGSGRAYEQYF. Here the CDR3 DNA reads TGTGCCACGCAGGGGTCGGGCAGGGCCTACGAGCAGTACTTC.

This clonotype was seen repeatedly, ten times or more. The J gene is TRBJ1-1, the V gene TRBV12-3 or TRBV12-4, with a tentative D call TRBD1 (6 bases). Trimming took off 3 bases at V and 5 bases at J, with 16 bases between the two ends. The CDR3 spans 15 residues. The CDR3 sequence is CASSFLAGELTEAFF. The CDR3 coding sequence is TGTGCCAGCAGTTTTCTGGCAGGGGAGCTGACTGAAGCTTTCTTT.

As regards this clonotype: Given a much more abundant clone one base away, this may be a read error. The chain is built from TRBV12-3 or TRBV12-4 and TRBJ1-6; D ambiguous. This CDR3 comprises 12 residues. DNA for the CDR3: TGTGCCAGCAGCCTAATAACTTCACACCTCCACTTT. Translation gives CASSLITSHLHF.

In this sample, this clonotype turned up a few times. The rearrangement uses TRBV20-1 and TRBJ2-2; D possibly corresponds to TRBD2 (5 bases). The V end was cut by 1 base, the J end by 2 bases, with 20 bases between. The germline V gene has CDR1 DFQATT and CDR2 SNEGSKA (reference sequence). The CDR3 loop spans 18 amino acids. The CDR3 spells CSARGSSLSSFNTGELFF. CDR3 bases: TGCAGTGCTAGAGGATCTAGCTTGAGTAGTTTTAACACCGGGGAGCTGTTTTTT.

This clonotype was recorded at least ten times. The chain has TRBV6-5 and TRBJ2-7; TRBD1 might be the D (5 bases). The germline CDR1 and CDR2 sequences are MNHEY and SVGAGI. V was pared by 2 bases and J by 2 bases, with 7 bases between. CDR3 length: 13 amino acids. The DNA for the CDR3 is TGTGCCAGCAGTTACGACAGAACCTACGAGCAGTACTTC. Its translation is CASSYDRTYEQYF.

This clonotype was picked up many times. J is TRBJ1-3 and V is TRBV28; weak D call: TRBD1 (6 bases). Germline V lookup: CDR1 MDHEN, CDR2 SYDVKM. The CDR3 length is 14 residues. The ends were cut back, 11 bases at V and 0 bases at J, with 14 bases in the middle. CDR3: CAVTDRFSGNTIYF. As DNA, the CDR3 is TGTGCCGTTACGGACAGATTCTCTGGAAACACCATATATTTT.